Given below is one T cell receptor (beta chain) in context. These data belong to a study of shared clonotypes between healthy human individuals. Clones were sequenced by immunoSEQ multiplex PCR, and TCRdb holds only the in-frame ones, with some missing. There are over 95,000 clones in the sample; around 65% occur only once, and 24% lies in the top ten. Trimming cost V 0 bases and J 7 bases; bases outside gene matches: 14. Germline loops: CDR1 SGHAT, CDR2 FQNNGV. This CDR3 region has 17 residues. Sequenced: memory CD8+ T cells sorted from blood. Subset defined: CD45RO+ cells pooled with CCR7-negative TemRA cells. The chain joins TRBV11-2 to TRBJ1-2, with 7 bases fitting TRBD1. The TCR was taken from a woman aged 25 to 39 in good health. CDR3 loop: CASSLDVGGGGVAGYTF. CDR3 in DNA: TGTGCCAGCAGCTTAGATGTCGGTGGAGGGGGCGTCGCTGGCTACACCTTC.